These 32 T cell receptor beta chains were sequenced from one sample in a study of patients and donors after allogeneic stem cell transplantation. One entry per CDR3 protein results from TCRdb running MiXCR on the RT-PCR reads. Of around 31,000 distinct CDR3 sequences in the sample, approximately 7% were seen once. Sample: blood, either unsorted or a sorted T cell fraction (not recorded which). These receptor sequences come from a human donor who was either an allogeneic HSCT recipient or a stem cell or donor lymphocyte infusion donor (not recorded which). It is not recorded whose cells these are; they may come from a transplant donor.

This clonotype was recorded many times. The J gene is TRBJ1-4, the V gene TRBV12-3 or TRBV12-4; D possibly corresponds to TRBD1 (6 bases). The CDR3 has 13 residues. Trimming left V 8 bases short and J 3 bases short, with 10 bases between. CDR3 loop: CASRTAANEKLFF. The CDR3, as DNA: TGTGCCAGCCGGACAGCAGCTAATGAAAAACTGTTTTTT.

CDR3 in amino acids: CASSWTGMYEQYF. The CDR3 region has the DNA TGTGCCAGCAGTTGGACAGGGATGTACGAGCAGTACTTC. J is TRBJ2-7 and V is TRBV2, with TRBD1 identical over 8 bases. After removal of 5 bases from V and 4 bases from J, the junction contained 4 bases not matched to a gene. The CDR3 is made up of 13 amino acids. Germline V gene lookup returns CDR1 SNHLY and CDR2 FYNNEI.

This clonotype was seen many times. The V and J genes are TRBV5-1 and TRBJ1-5; a weak D match, TRBD1 (5 bases). The ends were cut back, 4 bases at V and 5 bases at J, with 13 bases in the middle. Germline CDR1 reads SGHRS; CDR2 reads YFSETQ. The CDR3 contains 14 residues. The CDR3 region has the DNA TGCGCCAGCAGCGTAGGACACCCCGATCAGCCCCAGCATTTT. It specifies CASSVGHPDQPQHF.

This clonotype was counted at least ten times. This sequence joins TRBV30 and TRBJ1-1, with D hard to call. Germline V gene sequence: CDR1 GTSNPN, CDR2 SVGIG (reference sequence). V was trimmed by 5 bases and J by 1 base, leaving 11 bases between them. CDR3 length equals 13 residues. Written as DNA, the CDR3 is TGTGCCTGGTGTCGCCAGTGGAACACTGAAGCTTTCTTT. Translating gives CAWCRQWNTEAFF.

This clonotype is deemed medium-sized. This chain connects TRBV11-2 to TRBJ2-2, with TRBD2 matching 8 bases. The CDR3 loop spans 16 amino acids. Germline CDR1 and CDR2: SGHAT and FQNNGV. Losses at the gene ends were 0 bases for V and 6 bases for J; bases not matched to a gene: 6. CDR3 bases: TGTGCCAGCAGCTTAGACCTAGCGGGCTCTGCCGGGGAGCTGTTTTTT. Translation gives CASSLDLAGSAGELFF.

This clonotype has at least ten counts. The J gene is TRBJ1-5, the V gene TRBV6-2 or TRBV6-3; D uncertain. Trimming took 0 bases from V and 0 from J, leaving 6 bases between them. CDR1 is MNHEY, CDR2 SVGEGT, per germline. The CDR3 is 15 amino acids. In nucleotides, the CDR3 is TGTGCCAGCAGTTACTCCCCGGATAGCAATCAGCCCCAGCATTTT. It translates to CASSYSPDSNQPQHF.

This clonotype was observed at least ten times. This chain links TRBV5-1 with TRBJ2-2; 8 nucleotides line up with TRBD1. The germline V gene has CDR1 SGHRS and CDR2 YFSETQ. The V gene end was trimmed by 0 bases and the J gene end by 6 bases; junction bases not matched to a gene: 7. CDR3 length equals 16 residues. CDR3 nucleotide sequence: TGCGCCAGCAGCTTGGTGTTGCCAGGGGGCCCCGGGGAGCTGTTTTTT. This codes for CASSLVLPGGPGELFF.

This clonotype was detected ten times or more. This rearrangement joins TRBV6-5 to TRBJ2-1; 10 nucleotides align to TRBD2. V dropped 1 base and J dropped 12; count of bases not matched to a gene: 6. The CDR3 loop spans 14 amino acids. CDR1 and CDR2 (germline): MNHEY, SVGAGI. CDR3 nucleotide sequence: TGTGCCAGCAGTTACTGGACTAGCGGAACGGGGCAGTTCTTC. Translation gives CASSYWTSGTGQFF.

This chain joins TRBV20-1 and TRBJ2-7, with TRBD2 matching 9 bases. J lost 1 base, V lost 6 bases, and 10 bases had no gene match. Per the germline V gene, CDR1 is DFQATT and CDR2 is SNEGSKA (reference sequence). This CDR3 is built from 15 residues. The CDR3 region has the DNA TGCAGTGCCAGTCCGACTAGCGGAGGATCCTACGAGCAGTACTTC. This encodes CSASPTSGGSYEQYF.

This clonotype came up a few times. V gene TRBV11-3 combines with J gene TRBJ2-1, with D hard to call. Germline CDR1 is SGHNT and CDR2 is YENEEA. CDR3 length equals 13 residues. V was clipped by 5 bases and J by 4 bases, with 9 bases between them. CDR3 in amino acids: CASSPRRYNEQFF. In DNA, the CDR3 is TGTGCCAGCAGCCCGCGGCGGTACAATGAGCAGTTCTTC.

Only a few counts were recorded for this clonotype. CDR3 sequence: CASSWTSGYYTDTQYF. Written as DNA, the CDR3 is TGTGCCAGCAGTTGGACTAGCGGGTACTACACAGATACGCAGTATTTT. The chain couples TRBV6-2 or TRBV6-3 to TRBJ2-3; 11 bases map to TRBD2. V lost 4 bases to trimming and J lost 2 bases; unmatched junction nucleotides: 5. Germline V gene lookup returns CDR1 MNHEY and CDR2 SVGEGT. The CDR3 is 16 residues long.

The chain recombines TRBV6-2 or TRBV6-3 with TRBJ2-1; D not resolved. V was pared by 2 bases and J by 2 bases, with 10 bases between. Per the germline V gene, CDR1 is MNHEY and CDR2 is SVGEGT. The CDR3 consists of 15 residues. CDR3 DNA: TGTGCCAGCAGTTACGAGGACGCGACCTACAATGAGCAGTTCTTC. It translates to CASSYEDATYNEQFF.

V and J are TRBV7-9 and TRBJ2-7; D gene uncertain. The V gene's germline CDR1 is SEHNR and CDR2 FQNEAQ (reference sequence). V was pared by 4 bases and J by 5 bases, with 6 bases between. The CDR3 sequence is 11 residues long. The DNA for the CDR3 is TGTGCCAGCAGCTCAGGACACGAGCAGTACTTC. It is translated as CASSSGHEQYF.

In this sample, this clonotype turned up a few times. The chain has TRBV9 and TRBJ2-1, with 9 bases fitting TRBD2. CDR1 and CDR2 (germline): SGDLS, YYNGEE. This CDR3 has 13 amino acids. Unmatched junction bases numbered 7, after V lost 10 bases and J lost 5 bases. The CDR3 sequence is CASGLAINNEQFF. CDR3 sequence (DNA): TGTGCCTCGGGACTAGCAATTAACAATGAGCAGTTCTTC.

The chain has TRBV6-2 or TRBV6-3 and TRBJ1-1, with D unresolved. In germline, CDR1 is MNHEY, CDR2 SVGEGT. Trimming left V 7 bases short and J 5 bases short, with 14 bases between. The CDR3 spans 13 residues. CDR3 nucleotides: TGTGCCAGCACCGAGTTTTCTAGGACTGAAGCTTTCTTT. It translates to CASTEFSRTEAFF.

This clonotype was seen repeatedly, ten times or more. The chain couples TRBV6-5 to TRBJ1-1, with no clear D. Germline assignment: CDR1 MNHEY and CDR2 SVGAGI. The ends were cut back, 2 bases at V and 0 bases at J, with 10 bases in the middle. The CDR3 is 15 residues long. The CDR3 DNA is TGTGCCAGCAGTTACCTGGGGATTATGAACACTGAAGCTTTCTTT. Its translation is CASSYLGIMNTEAFF.

This clonotype was counted a few times. The chain has TRBV6-6 and TRBJ2-7; 9 bases agree with TRBD1. The CDR3 spans 18 residues. The V gene end was trimmed by 0 bases and the J gene end by 3 bases; junction bases not matched to a gene: 12. The germline V gene encodes CDR1 MNHNY and CDR2 SVGAGI (reference sequence). The CDR3 spells CASSYSIGQGRWGYEQYF. In nucleotides, the CDR3 is TGTGCCAGCAGTTACTCGATCGGACAGGGGAGGTGGGGCTACGAGCAGTACTTC.

This clonotype was seen more than once but under ten times. The V call is TRBV6-2 or TRBV6-3, the J call TRBJ2-6; unclear D gene. The germline gives CDR1 MNHEY, CDR2 SVGEGT. This CDR3 comprises 18 residues. The V end was cut by 4 bases, the J end by 0 bases, with 16 bases between. CDR3 in DNA: TGTGCCAGCAGTTGGTTCGTCAGAGAATCCTCTGGGGCCAACGTCCTGACTTTC. Encoded protein: CASSWFVRESSGANVLTF.

Ten or more counts support this clonotype. This sequence joins TRBV9 and TRBJ1-1, with D unresolved. The CDR3 is made up of 14 amino acids. Germline lookup yields CDR1 SGDLS and CDR2 YYNGEE. V was shortened by 4 bases and J by 2 bases, with 12 bases between the two germline ends. Here the CDR3 reads CASSSWWGNTEAFF. CDR3 in DNA: TGTGCCAGCAGCTCCTGGTGGGGAAACACTGAAGCTTTCTTT.

This clonotype showed up many times. This chain links TRBV3-1 with TRBJ1-1; 7 bases fit TRBD1. J lost 1 base, V lost 4 bases, and 9 bases had no gene match. Germline V gene sequence: CDR1 LGHDT, CDR2 YNNKEL (reference sequence). CDR3 length: 16 residues. This CDR3 reads CASSPRVAGGNTEAFF. The CDR3 DNA reads TGTGCCAGCAGCCCTCGTGTGGCAGGGGGGAACACTGAAGCTTTCTTT. Full variable domain (outside the CDR3, taken from reference TRBV3-1 and TRBJ1-1): DTAVSQTPKYLVTQMGNDKSIKCEQNLGHDTMYWYKQDSKKFLKIMFSYNNKELIINETVPNRFSPKSPDKAHLNLHINSLELGDSAVYFCASSPRVAGGNTEAFFGQGTRLTVV.

This clonotype was observed many times. The chain couples TRBV4-1 to TRBJ1-2; TRBD1 matches at 10 bases. V was clipped by 3 bases and J by 12 bases; unmatched bases: 13. Germline values: CDR1 MGHRA, CDR2 YSYEKL. The CDR3 sequence is 15 residues long. CDR3 nucleotide sequence: TGCGCCAGCAGCCACGGGGCCGGGACAGGGGCCGTACACACCTTC. Protein sequence: CASSHGAGTGAVHTF.

This clonotype was seen at least ten times. The gene calls are TRBV5-1 and TRBJ2-1; D is unclear. V lost 0 bases and J lost 7, with 14 bases in between. The CDR3 loop spans 15 amino acids. CDR1 SGHRS and CDR2 YFSETQ come from the germline V gene. CDR3 protein: CASSLAVSLRNEQFF. Here the CDR3 DNA reads TGCGCCAGCAGCTTGGCCGTCTCATTAAGGAATGAGCAGTTCTTC.

The rearrangement joins TRBV4-2 to TRBJ2-2; TRBD2 matches at 9 bases. CDR3 size: 17 residues. From germline, CDR1 is LGHNA and CDR2 YNFKEQ. The junction had 13 bases not matched to a gene; V was cut back by 3 bases and J by 8 bases. The CDR3 region has the DNA TGTGCCAGCAGCCACGCCTACTCCGGGACTAGCTCTGGGGAGCTGTTTTTT. Translation: CASSHAYSGTSSGELFF.

This clonotype is medium-sized in the sample. The J gene is TRBJ1-1, the V gene TRBV28, with D perhaps TRBD1 (6 bases). Germline V gene lookup returns CDR1 MDHEN and CDR2 SYDVKM. The V end was cut by 2 bases, the J end by 4 bases, with 14 bases between. This CDR3 has 15 amino acids. The chain's CDR3 is CASSLGGTVGTEAFF. In DNA, the CDR3 is TGTGCCAGCAGTTTAGGGGGCACTGTTGGCACTGAAGCTTTCTTT.

This clonotype showed up many times. The V and J genes are TRBV5-1 and TRBJ2-7, with D possibly matching TRBD2 (6 bases). The CDR3 runs to 11 residues. The germline V gene has CDR1 SGHRS and CDR2 YFSETQ. Deletions cut 4 bases from V and 7 bases from J, with 9 bases between. The CDR3 spells CASSQEGEQYF. CDR3 bases: TGCGCCAGCAGCCAGGAGGGGGAGCAGTACTTC.

This clonotype was detected ten times or more. The genes are TRBV14 and TRBJ1-2; D call uncertain. CDR3 length: 13 residues. Germline lookup yields CDR1 SGHDN and CDR2 FVKESK. V was trimmed by 4 bases and J by 1 base, leaving 7 bases between them. CDR3 coding DNA: TGTGCCAGCAGCCTTAACCTTAACTATGGCTACACCTTC. Translation gives CASSLNLNYGYTF. Complete variable domain (other parts from reference TRBV14 and TRBJ1-2): EAGVTQFPSHSVIEKGQTVTLRCDPISGHDNLYWYRRVMGKEIKFLLHFVKESKQDESGMPNNRFLAERTGGTYSTLKVQPAELEDSGVYFCASSLNLNYGYTFGSGTRLTVV.

This clonotype was detected ten times or more. This chain links TRBV5-6 with TRBJ1-2; no firm D call. This CDR3 has 12 residues. Trimming removed 1 base at V and 6 bases at J, with 7 bases between. Germline lookup yields CDR1 SGHDT and CDR2 YYEEEE. CDR3 in amino acids: CASSLYGNGYTF. In nucleotides, the CDR3 is TGTGCCAGCAGCTTGTACGGGAATGGCTACACCTTC.

The rearrangement links TRBV6-5 to TRBJ2-6, with a tentative D call TRBD1 (6 bases). Germline V gene lookup returns CDR1 MNHEY and CDR2 SVGAGI. The CDR3 has 15 residues. Trimming took off 6 bases at V and 4 bases at J, with 13 bases between the two ends. As DNA, the CDR3 is TGTGCCAGCAGGGCCGGGACACCGGGGGCCAACGTCCTGACTTTC. This gives the protein CASRAGTPGANVLTF.

This sequence joins TRBV6-2 or TRBV6-3 and TRBJ2-1; D gene ambiguous. Germline V CDR1 and CDR2: MNHEY, SVGEGT. Trimming removed 2 bases from V and 5 bases from J, with 10 bases in between. CDR3 size: 14 residues. The CDR3 DNA sequence: TGTGCCAGCAGTTACCGGACGGCCCACAATGAGCAGTTCTTC. Amino acids: CASSYRTAHNEQFF.

The sample holds many counts of this clonotype. This chain connects TRBV20-1 to TRBJ2-1, with 8 bases fitting TRBD1. The V gene end was trimmed by 3 bases and the J gene end by 3 bases; junction bases not matched to a gene: 13. Germline lookup yields CDR1 DFQATT and CDR2 SNEGSKA (reference sequence). This CDR3 has 17 amino acids. This CDR3 reads CSARGADRATSYNEQFF. The CDR3 DNA follows: TGCAGTGCTAGGGGAGCGGACAGGGCGACCAGCTACAATGAGCAGTTCTTC.

The sample holds many counts of this clonotype. This sequence joins TRBV9 and TRBJ2-3, with D possibly matching TRBD2 (6 bases). The CDR3 loop spans 16 amino acids. The ends were cut back, 4 bases at V and 0 bases at J, with 15 bases in the middle. Germline CDR1 reads SGDLS; CDR2 reads YYNGEE. Here the CDR3 reads CASSPRVGTSTDTQYF. The CDR3 nucleotides are TGTGCCAGCAGCCCTCGAGTCGGGACTAGCACAGATACGCAGTATTTT.

This clonotype was seen only a few times. In DNA, the CDR3 is TGTGCCAGCAGTTCCCCCAGCGCCTACAATGAGCAGTTCTTC. Its translation: CASSSPSAYNEQFF. The V gene is TRBV6-6, the J gene TRBJ2-1; no definite D call. Per germline, CDR1 MNHNY and CDR2 SVGAGI (reference sequence). CDR3 length: 14 residues. The V end lost 4 bases, the J end lost 2 bases, and 9 bases lay between the germline ends.